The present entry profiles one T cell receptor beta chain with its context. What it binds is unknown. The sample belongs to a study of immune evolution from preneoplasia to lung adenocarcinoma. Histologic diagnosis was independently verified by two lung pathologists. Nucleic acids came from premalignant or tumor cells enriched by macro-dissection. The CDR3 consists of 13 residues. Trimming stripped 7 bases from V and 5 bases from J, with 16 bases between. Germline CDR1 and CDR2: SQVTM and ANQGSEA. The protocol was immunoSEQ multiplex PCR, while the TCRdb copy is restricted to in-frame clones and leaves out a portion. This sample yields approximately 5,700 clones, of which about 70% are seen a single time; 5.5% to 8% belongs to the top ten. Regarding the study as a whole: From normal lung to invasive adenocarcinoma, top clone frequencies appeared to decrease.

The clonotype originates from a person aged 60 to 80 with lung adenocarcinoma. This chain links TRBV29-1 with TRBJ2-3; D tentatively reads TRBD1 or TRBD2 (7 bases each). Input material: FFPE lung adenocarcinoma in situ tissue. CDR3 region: CSAGGGGRDTQYF. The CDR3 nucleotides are TGCAGCGCCGGGGGAGGGGGCAGAGATACGCAGTATTTT.